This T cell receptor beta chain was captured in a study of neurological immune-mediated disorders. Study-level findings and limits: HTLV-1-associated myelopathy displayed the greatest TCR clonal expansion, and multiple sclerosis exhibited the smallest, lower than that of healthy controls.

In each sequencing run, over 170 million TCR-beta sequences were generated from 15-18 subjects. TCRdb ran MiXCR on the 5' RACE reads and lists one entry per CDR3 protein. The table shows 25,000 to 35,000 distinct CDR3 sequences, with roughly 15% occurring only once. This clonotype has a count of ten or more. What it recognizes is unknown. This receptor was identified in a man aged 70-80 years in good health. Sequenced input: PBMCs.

The CDR3 region is CASSLVGQGTEAFF. CDR3 DNA sequence: TGTGCCAGCAGCTTAGTCGGGCAGGGCACTGAAGCTTTCTTT. The chain employs TRBV7-2 and TRBJ1-1; TRBD1 might be the D (5 bases). Germline CDR1 SGHTA, CDR2 FQGNSA. The CDR3 contains 14 residues. V was cut by 1 base and J by 4 bases, with 10 bases left in between.